These T cell receptor beta chains were read from a single sample in a study of cytomegalovirus exposure and HLA in healthy donors. The method was immunoSEQ multiplex PCR; TCRdb's version includes in-frame clones alone and lacks a portion of them. The sample yields under 100,000 clones, 96% seen once. Sequenced material: PBMCs. The source is a man between 18 and 29 years old in good health and CMV-seronegative. CDR3s include the opening cysteine and the closing phenylalanine or tryptophan. D genes are given only for firm matches. Size tells how often a clone was seen (once, few, many) or the class of an expanded clone, and some rows leave it out.

NA	TRBV6-6	TRBJ2-2	12	NA	TGTGCCAGCAGTTCAGTGCTCGGGGAGCTGTTTTTT	CASSSVLGELFF
NA	TRBV7-3	TRBJ2-1	15	NA	TGTGCCAGCAGCTCGGACGGGAGCTCCTACAATGAGCAGTTCTTC	CASSSDGSSYNEQFF
TRBD2	TRBV7-3	TRBJ2-7	15	NA	TGTGCCAGCAGCGCACTAGCGGGAGGCCCCTACGAGCAGTACTTC	CASSALAGGPYEQYF
TRBD2	TRBV7-2	TRBJ2-3	16	once	TGTGCCAGCAGCGCCCAAAGCGGGACCGGTACAGATACGCAGTATTTT	CASSAQSGTGTDTQYF
TRBD2	TRBV9	TRBJ2-1	17	once	TGTGCCAGCAGCGTAGGGGTTGCTAGCGGGAGTTTCAATGAGCAGTTCTTC	CASSVGVASGSFNEQFF
TRBD1	TRBV7-2	TRBJ1-5	13	NA	TGTGCCAGCAGCTCGACAGGGCAGTCGCCCCAGCATTTT	CASSSTGQSPQHF
NA	TRBV29-1	TRBJ1-1	11	NA	TGCAGCGTTCCTCTCCCCACTGAAGCTTTCTTT	CSVPLPTEAFF
NA	TRBV29-1	TRBJ2-2	12	NA	TGCAGCGTTGTGCTCGGCACCGGGGAGCTGTTTTTT	CSVVLGTGELFF
NA	TRBV6-5	TRBJ1-2	14	NA	TGTGCCAGCAACACCAAGACAGGCCCCTATGGCTACACCTTC	CASNTKTGPYGYTF
NA	TRBV7-9	TRBJ1-5	12	NA	TGTGCCAGCAGCTTAGCTATCGGTCTCCAGCATTTT	CASSLAIGLQHF
NA	TRBV10-1	TRBJ2-5	11	NA	TGCGCTCCCCCAGAGGAGGAGACCCAGTACTTC	CAPPEEETQYF
NA	TRBV1	TRBJ1-1	15	NA	TGCACCAGCAGCCAAGACACCGGGACAGGGACTGAAGCTTTCTTT	CTSSQDTGTGTEAFF
TRBD2	TRBV11-3	TRBJ2-1	17	few	TGTGCCAGCAGCCTCGGGACTAGCGGGAATAATTGGGATGAGCAGTTCTTC	CASSLGTSGNNWDEQFF
TRBD2	TRBV6-1	TRBJ2-1	16	NA	TGTGCCAGCAGTGAATCGCTAGCGGGAGCCTTCGGGGAGCAGTTCTTC	CASSESLAGAFGEQFF
NA	TRBV9	TRBJ2-2	15	NA	TGTGCCAGCAGCGTAGGTGCAGGGCGGACCGGGGAGCTGTTTTTT	CASSVGAGRTGELFF
NA	TRBV21-1	TRBJ1-3	13	once	TGTGCCAGCGGTGGCAAAATCGGAAACACCATATATTTT	CASGGKIGNTIYF
NA	TRBV28	TRBJ2-1	15	NA	TGTGCCAGCACCTCGTCGGGGACACCACGTAATGAGCAGTTCTTC	CASTSSGTPRNEQFF
NA	TRBV7-2	TRBJ2-1	15	NA	TGTGCCAGCAGCTCCCTAGTCCCCTCCTACAATGAGCAGTTCTTC	CASSSLVPSYNEQFF
NA	TRBV27	TRBJ1-2	13	NA	TGTGCCAGCAGTTTAGGCAGGACATATGGCTACACCTTC	CASSLGRTYGYTF
NA	TRBV30	TRBJ1-1	13	NA	TGTGCCTGGCACAGAAGCATGAACACTGAAGCTTTCTTT	CAWHRSMNTEAFF
NA	TRBV5-1	TRBJ2-3	15	once	TGCGCCAGCAGCTTGGTCGCAACCGGGACAGATACGCAGTATTTT	CASSLVATGTDTQYF
TRBD1	TRBV6-1	TRBJ1-5	15	NA	TGTGCCAGCAGTGATACAGGGACAGTCCAACAGCCCCAGCATTTT	CASSDTGTVQQPQHF
NA	TRBV27	TRBJ2-2	13	NA	TGTGCCAGCAGTTTCAGTGAGGGCGGGGAGCTGTTTTTT	CASSFSEGGELFF
NA	TRBV5-1	TRBJ2-1	15	NA	TGCGCCAGCAGCCAAAATACAATCTCCTACAATGAGCAGTTCTTC	CASSQNTISYNEQFF